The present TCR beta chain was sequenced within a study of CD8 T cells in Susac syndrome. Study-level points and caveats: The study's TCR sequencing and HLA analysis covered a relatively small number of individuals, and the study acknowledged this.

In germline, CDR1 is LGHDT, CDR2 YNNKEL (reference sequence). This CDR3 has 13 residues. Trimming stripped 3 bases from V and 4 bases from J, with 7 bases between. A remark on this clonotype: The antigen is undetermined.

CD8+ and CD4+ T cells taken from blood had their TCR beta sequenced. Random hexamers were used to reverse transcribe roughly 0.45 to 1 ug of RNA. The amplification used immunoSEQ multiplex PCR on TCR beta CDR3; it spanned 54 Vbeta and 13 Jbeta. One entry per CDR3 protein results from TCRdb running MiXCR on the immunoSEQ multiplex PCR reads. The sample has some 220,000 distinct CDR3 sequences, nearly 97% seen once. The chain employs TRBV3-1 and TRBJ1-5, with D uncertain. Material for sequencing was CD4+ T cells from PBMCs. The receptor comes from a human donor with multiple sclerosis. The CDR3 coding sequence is TGTGCCAGCAGCCAGAGGGAAAATCAGCCCCAGCATTTT. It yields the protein CASSQRENQPQHF.